Sequencing of this T cell receptor (beta chain) was carried out in a study of shared clonotypes between healthy human individuals. The assay was immunoSEQ multiplex PCR, and TCRdb's table has in-frame clones only and misses some. The sample holds approximately 2,000,000 clones, under 95% seen once. CDR1 is ENHRY and CDR2 is SYGVKD in the germline V gene. The CDR3 has 14 residues. The sequenced sample was naive CD4+ T cells from PBMCs. Sample subset: CD45RA+ positively selected. The chain has TRBV10-3 and TRBJ2-5; 7 bases line up with TRBD2. The DNA end favors TRBJ2-7, so the J call may be wrong. This receptor was taken from a man younger than 35 in good health. Some clones in this sample may be carry-over from other donors' samples. Here the CDR3 DNA reads TGTGCCATCAGTGAGTCTGGGACTAAAATCGAGCAGTACTTC. Encoded protein: CAISESGTKIEQYF.